The 15 T cell receptor beta chains below were found in one sample sequenced in a study of blood T cells in healthy people across ages. Primed by a sample-barcoded 5' primer and a J-beta primer mix, a second PCR proceeded for roughly 6 to 12 cycles. A single record per CDR3 protein comes from TCRdb applying MiXCR to the 5' RACE reads. The data show under 2 million distinct CDR3 sequences, with around 36% seen just once and over 9% held by the top ten. The sequenced material came from blood. These TCRs come from a woman in her twenties or thirties in good health.

V and J are TRBV18 and TRBJ2-1; 9 nucleotides line up with TRBD2. This CDR3 contains 14 residues. J was trimmed by 10 bases and V by 1 base; bases with no gene match: 5. Germline V gives CDR1 KGHSH, CDR2 LQKENI. The CDR3 nucleotides read TGTGCCAGCTCACCACTAGCGGGAGTAGGCGAGCAGTTCTTC. Translation gives CASSPLAGVGEQFF.

This clonotype was seen more than once but under ten times. The chain joins TRBV5-1 to TRBJ2-5; possible D gene TRBD2, 7 bases. This CDR3 contains 14 residues. Trimming took off 6 bases at V and 1 base at J, with 13 bases between the two ends. Germline V gives CDR1 SGHRS, CDR2 YFSETQ. Here the CDR3 DNA reads TGCGCCAGCACCAGGGGACTACGCCAAGAGACCCAGTACTTC. It encodes CASTRGLRQETQYF.

The table lists this clonotype with a few counts. The chain uses TRBV5-1 and TRBJ2-5; no definite D call. V lost 3 bases and J lost 3, with 9 bases in between. The CDR3 consists of 13 residues. The germline gives CDR1 SGHRS, CDR2 YFSETQ. CDR3 nucleotide sequence: TGCGCCAGCAGCTGGAGAGAGAAAGAGACCCAGTACTTC. Protein product: CASSWREKETQYF.

The chain links TRBV12-3 or TRBV12-4 to TRBJ1-2; 10 bases map to TRBD1. CDR3 length: 14 residues. Trimming took 4 bases from V and 6 from J; bases not matched to a gene: 5. This CDR3 is CASSSRQGANGYTF. The CDR3 nucleotides are TGTGCCAGCAGTTCAAGACAGGGGGCGAATGGCTACACCTTC.

The table lists this clonotype with a few counts. V gene TRBV6-4 combines with J gene TRBJ2-1, with TRBD2 matching over 15 bases. The ends lost 6 bases at V and 8 bases at J; junction bases unmatched: 8. CDR3 length: 16 residues. The germline V gene encodes CDR1 MRHNA and CDR2 SNTAGT. The CDR3 nucleotides read TGTGCCAGCAGCTGGACTAGCGGGGGGGCCATGGATGAGCAGTTCTTC. It encodes CASSWTSGGAMDEQFF.

In this sample, this clonotype turned up many times. The chain has TRBV20-1 and TRBJ2-1, with a tentative D call TRBD2 (5 bases). Germline loops: CDR1 DFQATT, CDR2 SNEGSKA (reference sequence). CDR3 length: 15 residues. Trimming cost V 0 bases and J 9 bases, with 18 bases left between them. The DNA for the CDR3 is TGCAGTGCTAGAGATAATCAGCGGCCTTGGGGTGAGCAGTTCTTC. Translation: CSARDNQRPWGEQFF.

This clonotype was counted at least ten times. This chain joins TRBV4-1 and TRBJ2-1; D possibly uses TRBD1 or TRBD2 (5 bases each). CDR3 size: 15 residues. CDR1 and CDR2 (germline): MGHRA, YSYEKL. The ends were cut back, 1 base at V and 5 bases at J, with 12 bases in the middle. CDR3 sequence: CASSQAPGTDNEQFF. CDR3 nucleotide sequence: TGCGCCAGCAGCCAAGCCCCAGGGACCGACAATGAGCAGTTCTTC.

DNA of the CDR3: TGCAGTGCTAGGAGGCTGGACAGGGACAATGAGCAGTTCTTC. Protein product: CSARRLDRDNEQFF. This chain links TRBV20-1 with TRBJ2-1; 8 nucleotides match TRBD1. Trimming cost V 3 bases and J 5 bases; bases outside gene matches: 6. Germline V gives CDR1 DFQATT, CDR2 SNEGSKA (reference sequence). This CDR3 contains 14 residues.

V is TRBV27 and J is TRBJ1-5; D gene ambiguous. This CDR3 has 15 residues. Trimming removed 4 bases at V and 1 base at J, with 11 bases between. Germline V gene data show CDR1 as MNHEY and CDR2 as SMNVEV (reference sequence). CDR3 loop: CASSWRGGSNQPQHF. In nucleotides, the CDR3 is TGTGCCAGCAGTTGGCGGGGAGGGAGCAATCAGCCCCAGCATTTT.

The chain combines TRBV28 with TRBJ2-1, with D maybe TRBD1 (5 bases). V lost 5 bases and J lost 9, with 23 bases in between. CDR3 length: 16 amino acids. Per germline, CDR1 MDHEN and CDR2 SYDVKM. The CDR3 DNA is TGTGCCAGCAGTCCCAGACAAATGGGGCGAGTGAGTGAGCAGTTCTTC. Translating gives CASSPRQMGRVSEQFF.

The V call is TRBV20-1, the J call TRBJ2-1, with D tentatively TRBD1 (6 bases). Looked up from germline, CDR1 is DFQATT and CDR2 is SNEGSKA (reference sequence). V was pared by 4 bases and J by 7 bases, with 23 bases between. CDR3 length: 16 amino acids. The chain's CDR3 is CSAMIPDSSMENEQFF. CDR3 bases: TGCAGTGCTATGATTCCGGACAGTAGTATGGAGAATGAGCAGTTCTTC.

The chain couples TRBV11-1 to TRBJ2-7; TRBD1 agrees at 9 bases. Germline loops: CDR1 SGHAT, CDR2 FQDESV (reference sequence). The CDR3 spans 15 residues. V was clipped by 5 bases and J by 3 bases; unmatched bases: 8. In DNA form, the CDR3 reads TGTGCCAGCAGCACGCGGACAGGGGTGATCTACGAGCAGTACTTC. Residues: CASSTRTGVIYEQYF.

Here the CDR3 reads CAISEWGRTGGEQYF. The CDR3 DNA reads TGTGCCATCAGTGAGTGGGGCCGGACGGGCGGCGAGCAGTACTTC. The chain recombines TRBV10-3 with TRBJ2-7; maybe TRBD1 (5 bases). From germline, CDR1 is ENHRY and CDR2 SYGVKD. The CDR3 loop spans 15 amino acids. The V gene lost 1 base and the J gene lost 6 bases, with 16 bases spanning the gap.

The J gene is TRBJ2-3, the V gene TRBV7-9, with TRBD2 identical over 7 bases. Germline trimming cut 1 base from V and 6 bases from J; bases unmatched to any gene: 10. Germline V CDR1 and CDR2: SEHNR, FQNEAQ (reference sequence). The CDR3 extends over 16 amino acids. DNA for the CDR3: TGTGCCAGCAGCTTAGGGGCGGGAGAGGTGGCTGATACGCAGTATTTT. Translating gives CASSLGAGEVADTQYF.

In nucleotides, the CDR3 is TGCGCCAGCAGCTACCAAATGAACACTGAAGCTTTCTTT. Protein: CASSYQMNTEAFF. The V call is TRBV4-1, the J call TRBJ1-1; no firm D call. This CDR3 spans 13 amino acids. Per the germline V gene, CDR1 is MGHRA and CDR2 is YSYEKL. V was trimmed by 5 bases and J by 0 bases, leaving 7 bases between them.